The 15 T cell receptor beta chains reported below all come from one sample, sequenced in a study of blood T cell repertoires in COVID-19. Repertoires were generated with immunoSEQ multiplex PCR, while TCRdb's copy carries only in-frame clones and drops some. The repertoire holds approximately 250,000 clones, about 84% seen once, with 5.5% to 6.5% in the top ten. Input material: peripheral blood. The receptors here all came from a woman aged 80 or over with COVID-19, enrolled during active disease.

CDR3 sequence reads: CAISESREAQPQHF. The DNA for the CDR3 is TGTGCCATCAGTGAGTCAAGGGAGGCGCAGCCCCAGCATTTT. The chain uses TRBV10-3 and TRBJ1-5; no clear D. CDR1 is ENHRY and CDR2 is SYGVKD in the germline V gene. The CDR3 is 14 amino acids. Trimming shortened V by 0 bases and J by 7 bases, and 10 bases separated the two germline ends.

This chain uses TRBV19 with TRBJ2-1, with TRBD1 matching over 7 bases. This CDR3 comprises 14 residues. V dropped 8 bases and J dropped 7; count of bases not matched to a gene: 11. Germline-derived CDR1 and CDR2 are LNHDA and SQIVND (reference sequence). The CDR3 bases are TGTGCCAGTGATATGGGGCAGGGGGAGAATGAGCAGTTCTTC. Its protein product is CASDMGQGENEQFF.

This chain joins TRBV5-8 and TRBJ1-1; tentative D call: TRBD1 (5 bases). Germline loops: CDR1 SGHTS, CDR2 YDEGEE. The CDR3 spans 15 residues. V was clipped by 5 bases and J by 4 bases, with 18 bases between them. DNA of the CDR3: TGTGCCAGCAGACTTTCAGGGATCGGTGGCACTGAAGCTTTCTTT. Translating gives CASRLSGIGGTEAFF.

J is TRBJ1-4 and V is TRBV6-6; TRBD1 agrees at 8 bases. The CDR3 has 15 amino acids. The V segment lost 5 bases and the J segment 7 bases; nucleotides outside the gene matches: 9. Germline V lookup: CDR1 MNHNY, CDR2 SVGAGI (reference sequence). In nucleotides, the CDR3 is TGTGCCAGCAGTCATGGGACAGGAAAATTTGAAAAACTGTTTTTT. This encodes CASSHGTGKFEKLFF.

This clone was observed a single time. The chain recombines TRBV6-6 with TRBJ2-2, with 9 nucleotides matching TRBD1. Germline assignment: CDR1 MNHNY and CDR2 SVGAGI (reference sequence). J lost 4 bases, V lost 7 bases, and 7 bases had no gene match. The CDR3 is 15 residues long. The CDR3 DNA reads TGTGCCAGCACCCCCTTGGGACAGGGCACCGGGGAGCTGTTTTTT. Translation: CASTPLGQGTGELFF.

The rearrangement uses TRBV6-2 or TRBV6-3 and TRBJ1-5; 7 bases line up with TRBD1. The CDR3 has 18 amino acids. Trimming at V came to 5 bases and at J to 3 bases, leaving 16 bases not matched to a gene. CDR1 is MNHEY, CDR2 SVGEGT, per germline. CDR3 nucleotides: TGTGCCAGCAGTCAAAACCCGGGACAGCTGCCGGCCAATCAGCCCCAGCATTTT. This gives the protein CASSQNPGQLPANQPQHF.

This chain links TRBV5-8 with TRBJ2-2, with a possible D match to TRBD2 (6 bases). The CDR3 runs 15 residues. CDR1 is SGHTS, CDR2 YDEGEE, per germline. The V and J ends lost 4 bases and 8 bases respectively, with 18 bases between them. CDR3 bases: TGTGCCAGCAGCGCAGGACGGAGGGTCTTGGGGGAGCTGTTTTTT. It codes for CASSAGRRVLGELFF.

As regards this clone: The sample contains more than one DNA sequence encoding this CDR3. CDR3 protein: CASSWYRGETQYF. In DNA, the CDR3 is TGTGCCAGTAGTTGGTACAGGGGAGAGACCCAGTACTTC. The J gene is TRBJ2-5, the V gene TRBV19; 7 positions match TRBD1. CDR1 LNHDA and CDR2 SQIVND come from the germline V gene (reference sequence). The length of the CDR3 is 13 residues. V trimming: 5 bases; J trimming: 4 bases; junction bases outside the gene matches: 4.

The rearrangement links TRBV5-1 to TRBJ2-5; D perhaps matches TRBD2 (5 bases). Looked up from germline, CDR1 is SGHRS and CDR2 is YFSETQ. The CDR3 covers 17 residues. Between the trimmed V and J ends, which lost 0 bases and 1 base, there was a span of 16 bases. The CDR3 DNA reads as TGCGCCAGCAGCTTGGCCGGAGGTGGTGCTACCCAAGAGACCCAGTACTTC. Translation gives CASSLAGGGATQETQYF.

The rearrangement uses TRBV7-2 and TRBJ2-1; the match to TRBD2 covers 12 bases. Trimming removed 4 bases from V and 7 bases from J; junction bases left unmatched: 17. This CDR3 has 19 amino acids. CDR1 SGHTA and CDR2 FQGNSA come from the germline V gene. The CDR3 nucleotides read TGTGCCAGCAGCTGGGCAACCTCTCTAGCGGGGGGGATCGGGAATGAGCAGTTCTTC. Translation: CASSWATSLAGGIGNEQFF.

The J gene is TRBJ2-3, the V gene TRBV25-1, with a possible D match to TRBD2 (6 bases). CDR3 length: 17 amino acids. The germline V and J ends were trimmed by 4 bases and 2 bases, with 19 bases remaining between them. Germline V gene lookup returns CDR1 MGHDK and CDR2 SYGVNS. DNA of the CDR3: TGTGCCAGCAGTGCCAGAATGTCCGGGGGAGCCACAGATACGCAGTATTTT. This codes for CASSARMSGGATDTQYF.

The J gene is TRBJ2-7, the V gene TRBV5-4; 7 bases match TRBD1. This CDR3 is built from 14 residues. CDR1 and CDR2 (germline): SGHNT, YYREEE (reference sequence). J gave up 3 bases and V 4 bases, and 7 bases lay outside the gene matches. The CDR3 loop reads CASSISGQIYEQYF. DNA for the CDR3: TGTGCCAGCAGCATATCGGGACAGATCTACGAGCAGTACTTC.

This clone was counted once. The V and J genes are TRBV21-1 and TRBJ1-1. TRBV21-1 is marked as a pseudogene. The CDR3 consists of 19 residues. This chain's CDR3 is CASSTGAPGGRKGCTEAFF. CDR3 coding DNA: TGTGCCAGCAGCACCGGAGCCCCGGGGGGGAGGAAGGGTTGCACTGAAGCTTTCTTT.

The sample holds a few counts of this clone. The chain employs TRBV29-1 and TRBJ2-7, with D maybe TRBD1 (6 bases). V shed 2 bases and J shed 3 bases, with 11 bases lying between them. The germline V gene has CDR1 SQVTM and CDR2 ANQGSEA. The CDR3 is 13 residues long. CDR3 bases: TGCAGCGTTGAATTGACAGGCAGCTACGAGCAGTACTTC. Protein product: CSVELTGSYEQYF.

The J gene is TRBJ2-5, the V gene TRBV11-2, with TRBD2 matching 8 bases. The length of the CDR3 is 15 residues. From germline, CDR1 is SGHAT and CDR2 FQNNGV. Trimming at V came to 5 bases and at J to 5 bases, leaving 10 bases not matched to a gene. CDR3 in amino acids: CASSVDGRVRETQYF. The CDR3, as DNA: TGTGCCAGCAGCGTCGACGGGAGGGTCAGGGAGACCCAGTACTTC.